Listed here is a single T cell receptor beta chain. The data are from a study of OX40 agonist ivuxolimab in advanced cancers. Study at large: Cancers in dose escalation were hepatocellular, melanoma, renal cell and head and neck. Partial responses were seen in three patients, one with hepatocellular carcinoma and two with cutaneous melanoma.

The germline V and J ends were trimmed by 5 bases and 4 bases, with 11 bases remaining between them. The CDR3 has 13 residues. In germline, CDR1 is SGHVS, CDR2 FQNEAQ. TCRdb's copy holds only in-frame clones and misses some; the assay was immunoSEQ multiplex PCR. Of around 50,000 clones listed, 75% to 90% are singletons. Sequences were derived from CD4+ or CD8+ T cells sorted from blood, sampled in a trial of the OX40 agonist ivuxolimab. The sequence was obtained from an adult with an advanced solid tumor such as melanoma, head and neck, liver or kidney cancer. This chain joins TRBV7-8 and TRBJ2-5; no reliable D call. CDR3 loop: CASSPPPGETQYF. CDR3 coding DNA: TGTGCCAGCAGCCCCCCCCCGGGAGAGACCCAGTACTTC.